The 28 T cell receptor beta chains listed next were all sequenced from one sample in a study of siplizumab effects on memory and regulatory T cells. Only in-frame clones appear in the TCRdb table, and some are missing; sequencing was by immunoSEQ multiplex PCR. The data contain approximately 94,000 clones, more than 85% of them singletons. The sample consisted of CD4+ T cells sorted from blood. Every receptor here comes from a human donor in good health.

The genes are TRBV4-3 and TRBJ1-2, with no clear D. V lost 1 base to trimming and J lost 3 bases, with 18 bases between them. There are 17 residues in the CDR3. The V gene's germline CDR1 is LGHNA and CDR2 YSLEER. The DNA for the CDR3 is TGCGCCAGCAGCCAAGGACCCTTGAGAGGGTCCGACTATGGCTACACCTTC. Its translation is CASSQGPLRGSDYGYTF.

The rearrangement joins TRBV18 to TRBJ1-5; D is unresolved. V was shortened by 2 bases and J by 4 bases, with 3 bases between the two germline ends. There are 12 residues in the CDR3. Germline V gene sequence: CDR1 KGHSH, CDR2 LQKENI. The CDR3 here is CASSPENQPQHF. The CDR3 region has the DNA TGTGCCAGCTCACCAGAGAATCAGCCCCAGCATTTT.

In this sample, this clone turned up once. The chain uses TRBV7-3 and TRBJ2-1, with 10 bases that match TRBD1. V trimming: 3 bases; J trimming: 6 bases; junction bases outside the gene matches: 5. CDR3 length: 15 amino acids. The germline V gene has CDR1 SGHTA and CDR2 FQGTGA. The CDR3 coding sequence is TGTGCCAGCAGCTTGGGGACAGGGGTTCCCAATGAGCAGTTCTTC. Residues: CASSLGTGVPNEQFF.

The chain employs TRBV7-9 and TRBJ1-6, with D maybe TRBD1 (6 bases). The CDR3 extends over 18 amino acids. Germline V gives CDR1 SEHNR, CDR2 FQNEAQ (reference sequence). V was cut by 5 bases and J by 0 bases, with 17 bases left in between. CDR3 DNA: TGTGCCAGCAGCACAACGGGACACCGTAGCTCCTATAATTCACCCCTCCACTTT. It encodes CASSTTGHRSSYNSPLHF.

This clone was observed a single time. V and J are TRBV18 and TRBJ2-7, with D uncertain. The CDR3 runs to 14 residues. CDR1 KGHSH and CDR2 LQKENI come from the germline V gene. V was clipped by 3 bases and J by 2 bases, with 11 bases between them. The CDR3 DNA sequence: TGTGCCAGCTCACCGCAAGGCAGGCCCTACGAGCAGTACTTC. This translates into CASSPQGRPYEQYF.

The chain has TRBV19 and TRBJ2-5; D may be TRBD2 (6 bases). This CDR3 spans 14 amino acids. Germline values: CDR1 LNHDA, CDR2 SQIVND (reference sequence). The V end was cut by 6 bases, the J end by 5 bases, with 16 bases between. CDR3 sequence (DNA): TGTGCCAGTAGGGCGGGGCCCGGTGCGGAGACCCAGTACTTC. It is translated as CASRAGPGAETQYF. The variable domain in full, with the rest retrieved from reference TRBV19 and TRBJ2-5, is DGGITQSPKYLFRKEGQNVTLSCEQNLNHDAMYWYRQDPGQGLRLIYYSQIVNDFQKGDIAEGYSVSREKKESFPLTVTSAQKNPTAFYLCASRAGPGAETQYFGPGTRLLVL.

The chain is built from TRBV4-1 and TRBJ2-1, with D tentatively TRBD1 or TRBD2 (6 bases each). The CDR3 totals 16 residues. V was pared by 0 bases and J by 5 bases, with 14 bases between. CDR1 MGHRA and CDR2 YSYEKL come from the germline V gene. CDR3 coding DNA: TGCGCCAGCAGCCAAGATAGGGGGGTACGAAACAATGAGCAGTTCTTC. Its translation: CASSQDRGVRNNEQFF.

The chain carries TRBV19 and TRBJ1-6; D gene uncertain. CDR3 length: 16 amino acids. Germline V gives CDR1 LNHDA, CDR2 SQIVND (reference sequence). V was cut by 1 base and J by 0 bases, with 7 bases left in between. The CDR3 loop is CASSIVGSSYNSPLHF. The CDR3 nucleotides are TGTGCCAGTAGTATAGTAGGGAGCTCCTATAATTCACCCCTCCACTTT. The full variable domain, rest sourced from reference TRBV19 and TRBJ1-6, is DGGITQSPKYLFRKEGQNVTLSCEQNLNHDAMYWYRQDPGQGLRLIYYSQIVNDFQKGDIAEGYSVSREKKESFPLTVTSAQKNPTAFYLCASSIVGSSYNSPLHFGNGTRLTVT.

The gene calls are TRBV18 and TRBJ2-3; 10 bases are shared with TRBD2. Germline assignment: CDR1 KGHSH and CDR2 LQKENI. The CDR3 spans 16 residues. Trimming at V came to 2 bases and at J to 4 bases, leaving 6 bases not matched to a gene. DNA of the CDR3: TGTGCCAGCTCACCAGCGATAGCGGGGGGCGCAGATACGCAGTATTTT. Protein: CASSPAIAGGADTQYF. Combining the CDR3 with reference TRBV18 and TRBJ2-3 gives the whole variable domain NAGVMQNPRHLVRRRGQEARLRCSPMKGHSHVYWYRQLPEEGLKFMVYLQKENIIDESGMPKERFSAEFPKEGPSILRIQQVVRGDSAAYFCASSPAIAGGADTQYFGPGTRLTVL.

The chain employs TRBV15 and TRBJ1-1, with a possible D match to TRBD1 (5 bases). From germline, CDR1 is LNHNV and CDR2 YYDKDF (reference sequence). The CDR3 sequence is 13 residues long. The germline V and J ends were trimmed by 0 bases and 6 bases, with 8 bases remaining between them. CDR3 DNA sequence: TGTGCCACCAGCAGAGACAAGGGGCCTGAAGCTTTCTTT. This codes for CATSRDKGPEAFF.

V and J are TRBV18 and TRBJ1-5, with 10 bases fitting TRBD1. The trim removed 1 base at V and 0 bases at J, leaving 3 bases unmatched. CDR1 and CDR2 (germline): KGHSH, LQKENI. CDR3 length equals 17 residues. This CDR3 reads CASSPRTGGDSNQPQHF. The CDR3 coding sequence is TGTGCCAGCTCACCACGGACAGGGGGTGATAGCAATCAGCCCCAGCATTTT.

V is TRBV19 and J is TRBJ1-5; no definite D call. CDR1 and CDR2 from the germline V gene are LNHDA and SQIVND (reference sequence). The CDR3 covers 15 residues. Trimming removed 1 base at V and 4 bases at J, with 11 bases between. The CDR3 loop is CASSIGRTLNQPQHF. In nucleotides, the CDR3 is TGTGCCAGTAGTATAGGACGGACGTTAAATCAGCCCCAGCATTTT.

The V and J genes are TRBV2 and TRBJ1-5; 7 nucleotides match TRBD1. The CDR3 extends over 17 amino acids. Germline CDR1 is SNHLY and CDR2 is FYNNEI. V dropped 0 bases and J dropped 0; count of bases not matched to a gene: 5. In DNA, the CDR3 is TGTGCCAGCAGTGAAGCGCTATGGGACAGTAGCAATCAGCCCCAGCATTTT. Translating gives CASSEALWDSSNQPQHF.

This clone appeared a few times. The V call is TRBV28, the J call TRBJ1-6; D is uncertain. The CDR3 loop spans 15 amino acids. Germline V gene data show CDR1 as MDHEN and CDR2 as SYDVKM. V was trimmed by 1 base and J by 7 bases, leaving 11 bases between them. CDR3 protein: CASSLSSGGNSPLHF. The CDR3 nucleotides are TGTGCCAGCAGTTTATCGAGCGGCGGGAATTCACCCCTCCACTTT.

In nucleotides, the CDR3 is TGTGCCAGCAGTGGCCCCGGGACCGGCCAAGAGACCCAGTACTTC. This sequence encodes CASSGPGTGQETQYF. This rearrangement joins TRBV6-1 to TRBJ2-5; D may match TRBD1 or TRBD2 (5 bases each). This CDR3 comprises 15 residues. Per germline, CDR1 MNHNS and CDR2 SASEGT. Between the trimmed V and J ends, which lost 4 bases and 1 base, there was a span of 13 bases.

The chain links TRBV27 to TRBJ2-7; D might be TRBD1 (5 bases). Trimming removed 8 bases at V and 3 bases at J, with 20 bases between. In germline, CDR1 is MNHEY, CDR2 SMNVEV (reference sequence). This CDR3 contains 15 residues. CDR3 loop: CASGERGYEVYEQYF. The CDR3 DNA follows: TGTGCCAGCGGGGAAAGGGGTTATGAGGTCTACGAGCAGTACTTC.

As concerns this clone: The junction departs from the called germline gene at one end, perhaps through a read error. The chain couples TRBV30 to TRBJ1-3; 7 nucleotides line up with TRBD1. From germline, CDR1 is GTSNPN and CDR2 SVGIG (reference sequence). The CDR3 is 12 residues long. The CDR3 sequence is CAWNFLQGRSHF. The CDR3 DNA reads as TGTGCCTGGAATTTTCTACAGGGGCGATCACATTTT. The full variable domain, its missing parts supplied by reference TRBV30 and TRBJ1-3, is SQTIHQWPATLVQPVGSPLSLECTVEGTSNPNLYWYRQAAGRGLQLLFYSVGIGQISSEVPQNLSASRPQDRQFILSSKKLLLSDSGFYLCAWNFLQGRSHFGEGSWLTVV.

The chain couples TRBV27 to TRBJ2-5; TRBD2 aligns across 12 bases. CDR3 length: 17 amino acids. Germline CDR1 MNHEY, CDR2 SMNVEV (reference sequence). The ends lost 5 bases at V and 2 bases at J; junction bases unmatched: 9. CDR3 sequence: CASSRSSGGAWQETQYF. CDR3 coding DNA: TGTGCCAGCAGTCGGTCTAGCGGGGGGGCTTGGCAAGAGACCCAGTACTTC.

Only one count was recorded for this clone. V and J are TRBV10-1 and TRBJ2-5; D remains unclear. Trimming took off 4 bases at V and 2 bases at J, with 8 bases between the two ends. The CDR3 spans 13 residues. Germline values: CDR1 WNHNN, CDR2 SYGVQD (reference sequence). CDR3 in amino acids: CASSGSSQETQYF. The CDR3 bases are TGCGCCAGCAGTGGAAGCAGTCAAGAGACCCAGTACTTC.

This chain links TRBV5-1 with TRBJ2-3; D unresolved. The CDR3 is made up of 15 amino acids. Looked up from germline, CDR1 is SGHRS and CDR2 is YFSETQ. V dropped 0 bases and J dropped 0 bases, with 8 bases sitting between them. Written as DNA, the CDR3 is TGCGCCAGCAGCTTGGCGGCAGGTAGCACAGATACGCAGTATTTT. This encodes CASSLAAGSTDTQYF.

Here the CDR3 reads CASSQRTDIPSYGYTF. CDR3 coding DNA: TGCGCCAGCAGCCAACGGACAGATATTCCTTCCTATGGCTACACCTTC. The V gene is TRBV4-1, the J gene TRBJ1-2, with D maybe TRBD1 (6 bases). The V gene lost 2 bases and the J gene lost 4 bases, with 17 bases spanning the gap. Germline assignment: CDR1 MGHRA and CDR2 YSYEKL. The CDR3 loop spans 16 amino acids.

This chain joins TRBV7-9 and TRBJ2-1; 7 bases align to TRBD1. Germline V gives CDR1 SEHNR, CDR2 FQNEAQ (reference sequence). After removal of 5 bases from V and 4 bases from J, the junction contained 5 bases not matched to a gene. There are 14 residues in the CDR3. This CDR3 is CASSEGAEYNEQFF. The DNA of the CDR3 is TGTGCCAGCAGCGAGGGGGCAGAATACAATGAGCAGTTCTTC. Together with reference TRBV7-9 and TRBJ2-1, the CDR3 gives the full variable domain: DTGVSQNPRHKITKRGQNVTFRCDPISEHNRLYWYRQTLGQGPEFLTYFQNEAQLEKSRLLSDRFSAERPKGSFSTLEIQRTEQGDSAMYLCASSEGAEYNEQFFGPGTRLTVL.

V gene TRBV7-9 combines with J gene TRBJ1-6; 7 bases agree with TRBD1. CDR3 length: 15 residues. The V and J ends lost 2 bases and 5 bases, in that order; junction bases with no gene match: 3. The germline CDR1 and CDR2 sequences are SEHNR and FQNEAQ (reference sequence). In DNA form, the CDR3 reads TGTGCCAGCAGCTTATCAGGGGGAAATAATTCACCCCTCCACTTT. It translates to CASSLSGGNNSPLHF.

The chain links TRBV2 to TRBJ2-5, with D unclear. TRBJ2-7 explains the end of the DNA better; the J call may be wrong. The germline gives CDR1 SNHLY, CDR2 FYNNEI. This CDR3 spans 11 amino acids. This chain's CDR3 is CASSQTYEQYF. The CDR3 DNA reads as TGTGCCAGCAGCCAGACCTACGAGCAGTACTTC.

A word on this clone: This CDR3 is also generated by other DNA sequences in the sample. The chain is built from TRBV5-1 and TRBJ1-4; perhaps TRBD1 as D (5 bases). Trimming shortened V by 2 bases and J by 2 bases, and 7 bases separated the two germline ends. CDR3 length: 14 amino acids. Germline V CDR1 and CDR2: SGHRS, YFSETQ. CDR3 region: CASSFSGTNEKLFF. The CDR3 DNA reads as TGCGCCAGCAGCTTCTCAGGGACTAATGAAAAACTGTTTTTT. Based on the CDR3 plus reference TRBV5-1 and TRBJ1-4, the full variable domain is KAGVTQTPRYLIKTRGQQVTLSCSPISGHRSVSWYQQTPGQGLQFLFEYFSETQRNKGNFPGRFSGRQFSNSRSEMNVSTLELGDSALYLCASSFSGTNEKLFFGSGTQLSVL.

The sample holds one count of this clone. The chain employs TRBV11-3 and TRBJ2-7; TRBD1 agrees at 9 bases. The V gene end was trimmed by 5 bases and the J gene end by 5 bases; junction bases not matched to a gene: 7. CDR1 SGHNT and CDR2 YENEEA come from the germline V gene. This CDR3 has 14 amino acids. The CDR3 here is CASSKRTGDHEQYF. CDR3 sequence (DNA): TGTGCCAGCAGCAAACGGACAGGGGACCACGAGCAGTACTTC.

The rearrangement links TRBV2 to TRBJ2-5, with 7 nucleotides matching TRBD2. Germline CDR1 SNHLY, CDR2 FYNNEI. This CDR3 has 14 amino acids. V dropped 6 bases and J dropped 0; count of bases not matched to a gene: 4. The DNA of the CDR3 is TGTGCCAGCAGGGTGGGGGGGAACCAAGAGACCCAGTACTTC. This sequence encodes CASRVGGNQETQYF.

V and J are TRBV10-3 and TRBJ1-2; D not resolved. CDR1 is ENHRY and CDR2 is SYGVKD in the germline V gene. Deletions cut 0 bases from V and 4 bases from J, with 15 bases between. The CDR3 sequence is 16 residues long. Here the CDR3 DNA reads TGTGCCATCAGTGAGTCTCTAGGGCCCCAGATCTATGGCTACACCTTC. It encodes CAISESLGPQIYGYTF.